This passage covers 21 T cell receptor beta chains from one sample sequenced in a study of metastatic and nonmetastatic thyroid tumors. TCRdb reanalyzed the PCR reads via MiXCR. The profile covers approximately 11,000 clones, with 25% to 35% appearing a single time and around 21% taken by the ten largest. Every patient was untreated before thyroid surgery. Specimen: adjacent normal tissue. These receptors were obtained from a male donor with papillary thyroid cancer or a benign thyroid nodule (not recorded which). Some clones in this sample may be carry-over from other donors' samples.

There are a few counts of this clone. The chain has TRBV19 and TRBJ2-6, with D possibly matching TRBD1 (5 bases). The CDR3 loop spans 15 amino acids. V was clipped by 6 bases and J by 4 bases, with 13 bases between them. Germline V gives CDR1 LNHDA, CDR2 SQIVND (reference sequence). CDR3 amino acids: CASSSRVAGANVLTF. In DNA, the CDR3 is TGTGCCAGTAGCTCCAGGGTGGCAGGGGCCAACGTCCTGACTTTC.

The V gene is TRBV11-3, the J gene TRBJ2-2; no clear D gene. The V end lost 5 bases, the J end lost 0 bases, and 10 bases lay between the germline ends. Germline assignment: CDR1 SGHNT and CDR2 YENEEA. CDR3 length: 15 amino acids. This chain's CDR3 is CASSPVVSNTGELFF. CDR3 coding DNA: TGTGCCAGCAGCCCGGTGGTATCGAACACCGGGGAGCTGTTTTTT. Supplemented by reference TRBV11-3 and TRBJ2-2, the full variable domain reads EAGVVQSPRYKIIEKKQPVAFWCNPISGHNTLYWYLQNLGQGPELLIRYENEEAVDDSQLPKDRFSAERLKGVDSTLKIQPAELGDSAVYLCASSPVVSNTGELFFGEGSRLTVL.

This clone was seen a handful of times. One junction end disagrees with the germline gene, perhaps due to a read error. The CDR3 coding sequence is TGTGTCAGCATGCGGACACAGAACACTGAAGCTTTCTTT. It encodes CVSMRTQNTEAFF. This chain joins TRBV2 and TRBJ1-1; D possibly corresponds to TRBD1 (5 bases). The V gene's germline CDR1 is SNHLY and CDR2 FYNNEI. The CDR3 totals 13 residues.

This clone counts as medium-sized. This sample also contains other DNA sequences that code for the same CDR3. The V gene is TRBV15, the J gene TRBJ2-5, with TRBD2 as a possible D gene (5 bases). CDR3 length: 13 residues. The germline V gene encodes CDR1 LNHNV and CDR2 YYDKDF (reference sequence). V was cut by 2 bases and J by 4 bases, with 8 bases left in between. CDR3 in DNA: TGTGCCACCAGCAGAATCGCGGGAGAGACCCAGTACTTC. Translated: CATSRIAGETQYF.

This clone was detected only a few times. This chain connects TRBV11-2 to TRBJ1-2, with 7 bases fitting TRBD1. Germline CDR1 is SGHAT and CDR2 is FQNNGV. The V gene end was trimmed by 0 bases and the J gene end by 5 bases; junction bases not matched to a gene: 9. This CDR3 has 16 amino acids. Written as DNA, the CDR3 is TGTGCCAGCAGCTTAGACGGACAGGCGGCTCTTTATGGCTACACCTTC. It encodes CASSLDGQAALYGYTF.

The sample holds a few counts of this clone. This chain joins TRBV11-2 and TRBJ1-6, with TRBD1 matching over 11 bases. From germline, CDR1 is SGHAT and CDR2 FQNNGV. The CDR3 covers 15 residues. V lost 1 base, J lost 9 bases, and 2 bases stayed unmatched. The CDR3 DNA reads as TGTGCCAGCAGCTTAGCCGGGACAGGGGGTTCACCCCTCCACTTT. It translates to CASSLAGTGGSPLHF.

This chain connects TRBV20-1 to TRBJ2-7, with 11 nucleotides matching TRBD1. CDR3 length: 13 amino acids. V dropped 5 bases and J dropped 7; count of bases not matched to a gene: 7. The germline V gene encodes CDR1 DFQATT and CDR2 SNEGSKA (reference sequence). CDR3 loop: CSASGTGGREQYF. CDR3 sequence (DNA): TGCAGTGCTTCCGGGACAGGGGGAAGGGAGCAGTACTTC.

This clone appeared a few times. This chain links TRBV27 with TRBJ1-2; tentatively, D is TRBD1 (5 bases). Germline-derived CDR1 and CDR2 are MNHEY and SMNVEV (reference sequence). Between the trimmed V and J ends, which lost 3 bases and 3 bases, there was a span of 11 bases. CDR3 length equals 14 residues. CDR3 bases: TGTGCCAGCAGTTTTATCGGGGCGGACTATGGCTACACCTTC. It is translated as CASSFIGADYGYTF.

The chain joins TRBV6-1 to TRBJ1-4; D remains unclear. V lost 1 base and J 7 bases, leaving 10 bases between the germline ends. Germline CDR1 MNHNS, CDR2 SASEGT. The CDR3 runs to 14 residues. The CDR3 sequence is CASSEDPEGEKLFF. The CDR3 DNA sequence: TGTGCCAGCAGTGAAGACCCTGAGGGTGAAAAACTGTTTTTT.

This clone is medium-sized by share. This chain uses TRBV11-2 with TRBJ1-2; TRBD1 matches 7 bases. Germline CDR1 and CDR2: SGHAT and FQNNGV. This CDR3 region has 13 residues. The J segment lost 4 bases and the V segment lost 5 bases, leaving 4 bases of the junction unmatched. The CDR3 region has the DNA TGTGCCAGCAGCCTCGGGACAGTCTATGGCTACACCTTC. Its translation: CASSLGTVYGYTF.

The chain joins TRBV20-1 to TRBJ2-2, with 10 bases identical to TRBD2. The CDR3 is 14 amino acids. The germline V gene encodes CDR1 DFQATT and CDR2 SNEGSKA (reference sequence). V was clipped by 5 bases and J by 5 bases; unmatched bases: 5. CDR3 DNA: TGCAGTGCTGCCGCTAGCGGGAGTACCGGGGAGCTGTTTTTT. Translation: CSAAASGSTGELFF.

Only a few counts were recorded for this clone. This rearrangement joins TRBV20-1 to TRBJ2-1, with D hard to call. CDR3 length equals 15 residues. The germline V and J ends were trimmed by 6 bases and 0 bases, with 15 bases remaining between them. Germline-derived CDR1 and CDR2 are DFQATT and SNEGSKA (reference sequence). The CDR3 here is CSAVSSGYSYNEQFF. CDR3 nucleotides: TGCAGTGCCGTTTCCTCGGGTTACTCCTACAATGAGCAGTTCTTC.

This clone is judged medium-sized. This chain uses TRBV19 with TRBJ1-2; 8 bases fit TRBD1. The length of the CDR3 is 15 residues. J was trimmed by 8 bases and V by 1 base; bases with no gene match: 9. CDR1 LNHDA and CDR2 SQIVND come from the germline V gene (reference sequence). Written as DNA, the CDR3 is TGTGCCAGTAGTATAGGCACAAGGACAGGGAGCGGCTACACCTTC. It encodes CASSIGTRTGSGYTF.

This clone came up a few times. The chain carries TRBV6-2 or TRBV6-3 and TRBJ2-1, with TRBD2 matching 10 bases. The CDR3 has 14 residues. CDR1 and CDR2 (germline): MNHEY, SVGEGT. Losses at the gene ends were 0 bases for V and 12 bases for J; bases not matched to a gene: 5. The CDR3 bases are TGTGCCAGCAGTTACTCAAGCGGGAGGGGGGGGCAGTTCTTC. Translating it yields CASSYSSGRGGQFF.

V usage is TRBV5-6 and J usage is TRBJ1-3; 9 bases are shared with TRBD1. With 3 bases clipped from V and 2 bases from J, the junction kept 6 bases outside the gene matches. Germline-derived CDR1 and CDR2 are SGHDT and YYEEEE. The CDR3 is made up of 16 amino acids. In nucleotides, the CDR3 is TGTGCCAGCAGCTCCTACACAGGGGGCCCTGGAAACACCATATATTTT. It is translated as CASSSYTGGPGNTIYF.

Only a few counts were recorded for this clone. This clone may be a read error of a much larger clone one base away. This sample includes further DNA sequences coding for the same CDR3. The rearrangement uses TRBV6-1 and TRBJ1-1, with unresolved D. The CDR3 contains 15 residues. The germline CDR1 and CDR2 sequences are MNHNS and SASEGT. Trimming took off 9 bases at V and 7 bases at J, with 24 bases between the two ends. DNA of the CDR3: TGTGCCAGTAGTCGGACGGGTGTGTTCCCAGGTGAAGCTTTCTTT. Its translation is CASSRTGVFPGEAFF.

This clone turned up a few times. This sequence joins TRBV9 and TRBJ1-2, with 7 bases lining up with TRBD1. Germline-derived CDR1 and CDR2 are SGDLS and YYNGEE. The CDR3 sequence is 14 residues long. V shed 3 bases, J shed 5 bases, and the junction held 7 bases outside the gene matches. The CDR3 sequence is CASSGRQGPYGYTF. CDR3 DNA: TGTGCCAGCAGCGGACGACAGGGACCTTATGGCTACACCTTC.

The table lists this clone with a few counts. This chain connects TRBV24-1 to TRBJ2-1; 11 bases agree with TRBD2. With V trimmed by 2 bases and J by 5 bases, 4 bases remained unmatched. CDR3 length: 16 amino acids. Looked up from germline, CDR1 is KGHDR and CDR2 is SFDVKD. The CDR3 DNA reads TGTGCCACCAGTGATTCTGGGACTAGCGGACACAATGAGCAGTTCTTC. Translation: CATSDSGTSGHNEQFF.

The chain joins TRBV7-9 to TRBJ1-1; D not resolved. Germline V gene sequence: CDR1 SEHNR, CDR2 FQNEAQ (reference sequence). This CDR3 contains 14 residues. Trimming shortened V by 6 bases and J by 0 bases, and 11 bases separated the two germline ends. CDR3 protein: CASRPPWVNTEAFF. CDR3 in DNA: TGTGCCAGCAGACCCCCGTGGGTGAACACTGAAGCTTTCTTT.

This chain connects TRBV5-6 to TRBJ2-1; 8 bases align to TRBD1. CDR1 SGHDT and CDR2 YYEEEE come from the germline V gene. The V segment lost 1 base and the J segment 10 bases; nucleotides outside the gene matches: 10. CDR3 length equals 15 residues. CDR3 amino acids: CASSLTTGGLEEQFF. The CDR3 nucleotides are TGTGCCAGCAGCTTGACCACAGGGGGGCTAGAGGAGCAGTTCTTC.

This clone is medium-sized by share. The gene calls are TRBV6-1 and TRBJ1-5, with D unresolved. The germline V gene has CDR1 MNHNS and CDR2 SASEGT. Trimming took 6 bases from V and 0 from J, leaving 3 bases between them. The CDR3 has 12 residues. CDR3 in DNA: TGTGCCAGCAGCGATAGCAATCAGCCCCAGCATTTT. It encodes CASSDSNQPQHF.